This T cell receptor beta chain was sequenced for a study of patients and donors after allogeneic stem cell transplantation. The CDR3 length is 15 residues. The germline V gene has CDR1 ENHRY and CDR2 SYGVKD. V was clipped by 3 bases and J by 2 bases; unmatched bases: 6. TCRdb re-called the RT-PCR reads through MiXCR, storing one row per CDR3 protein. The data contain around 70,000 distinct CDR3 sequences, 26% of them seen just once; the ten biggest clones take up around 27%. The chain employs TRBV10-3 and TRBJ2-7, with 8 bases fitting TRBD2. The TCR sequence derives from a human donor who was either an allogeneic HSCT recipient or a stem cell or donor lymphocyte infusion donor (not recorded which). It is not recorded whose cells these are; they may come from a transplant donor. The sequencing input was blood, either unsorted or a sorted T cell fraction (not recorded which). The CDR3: CAISDSAGGAYEQYF. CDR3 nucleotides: TGTGCCATCAGTGACTCGGCCGGGGGGGCCTACGAGCAGTACTTC.